This TCR beta chain was captured by sequencing in a study of neoadjuvant anti-PD-1 for oral cavity cancer. Study-level points and caveats: Non-responders to neoadjuvant nivolumab had significantly more clonal PBMC T cells than responders.

Blood libraries mostly used about 0.5 ug genomic DNA, six replicates each. Repertoires were generated with immunoSEQ multiplex PCR, while TCRdb's copy carries only in-frame clones and drops some. The sample yields approximately 74,000 clones, approximately 80% seen once. As regards this clone: Its matching antigen is unknown.

V was cut by 2 bases and J by 3 bases, with 17 bases left in between. The germline CDR1 and CDR2 sequences are SGHTS and YDEGEE. The length of the CDR3 is 16 residues. Patients had newly diagnosed, untreated stage II-IVA oral cavity squamous cell carcinoma. The clonotype originates from a person aged 35-80 years with oral cavity squamous cell carcinoma. The source material was PBMCs, sampled before nivolumab (anti-PD-1) treatment. This chain connects TRBV5-8 to TRBJ1-1; TRBD1 might be the D (5 bases). The CDR3 region is CASSFPGLAWDTEAFF. The CDR3 coding sequence is TGTGCCAGCAGCTTCCCAGGGCTAGCCTGGGACACTGAAGCTTTCTTT. Drawing the rest from reference TRBV5-8 and TRBJ1-1, the complete variable domain is EAGVTQSPTHLIKTRGQQATLRCSPISGHTSVYWYQQALGLGLQFLLWYDEGEERNRGNFPPRFSGRQFPNYSSELNVNALELEDSALYLCASSFPGLAWDTEAFFGQGTRLTVV.